The next 32 T cell receptor beta chains were all read from a single sample in a study of cytomegalovirus exposure and HLA in healthy donors. 13 Jbeta primers and 60 Vbeta primers were used for the PCR. TCRdb's table, derived via immunoSEQ multiplex PCR, lists solely in-frame clones and lacks some. Of 85,000 to 120,000 clones listed, about 70% are singletons. Source material: PBMCs. These receptors originate from a boy under 18 in good health and CMV-seronegative.

This clone was found a few times. The V and J genes are TRBV4-1 and TRBJ1-1; D is unresolved. The CDR3 extends over 12 amino acids. Trimming left V 6 bases short and J 3 bases short, with 8 bases between. Germline assignment: CDR1 MGHRA and CDR2 YSYEKL. The CDR3 sequence is CASSRGDTEAFF. The CDR3 DNA is TGCGCCAGCAGTCGAGGAGACACTGAAGCTTTCTTT.

The CDR3 nucleotides are TGTGCCAGCAGCTCGGACAGGGGCGCTGAAGCTTTCTTT. Translation gives CASSSDRGAEAFF. This chain joins TRBV5-4 and TRBJ1-1; 9 nucleotides match TRBD1. Germline V gene data show CDR1 as SGHNT and CDR2 as YYREEE (reference sequence). The CDR3 covers 13 residues. V dropped 3 bases and J dropped 6; count of bases not matched to a gene: 3. Looking up the rest from reference TRBV5-4 and TRBJ1-1 gives the full variable domain: ETGVTQSPTHLIKTRGQQVTLRCSSQSGHNTVSWYQQALGQGPQFIFQYYREEENGRGNFPPRFSGLQFPNYSSELNVNALELDDSALYLCASSSDRGAEAFFGQGTRLTVV.

The chain is built from TRBV4-1 and TRBJ1-3; 7 positions match TRBD1. The germline V gene has CDR1 MGHRA and CDR2 YSYEKL. The CDR3 covers 15 residues. Losses at the gene ends were 6 bases for V and 3 bases for J; bases not matched to a gene: 8. The CDR3 sequence: CASSRTGTDGNTIYF. CDR3 DNA sequence: TGCGCCAGCAGTCGTACCGGGACAGATGGAAACACCATATATTTT.

The CDR3 DNA reads TGTGCCAGCAGCCGACAGGGGGCAAACACCGGGGAGCTGTTTTTT. As protein: CASSRQGANTGELFF. The rearrangement uses TRBV5-4 and TRBJ2-2, with 10 bases identical to TRBD1. V lost 4 bases, J lost 2 bases, and 2 bases stayed unmatched. The CDR3 is 15 residues long. Looked up from germline, CDR1 is SGHNT and CDR2 is YYREEE (reference sequence).

A note on this clone: Other DNA sequences in the same sample also yield this CDR3. The chain has TRBV4-3 and TRBJ2-3, with D possibly matching TRBD2 (6 bases). The CDR3 extends over 15 amino acids. The ends were cut back, 1 base at V and 0 bases at J, with 8 bases in the middle. CDR1 is LGHNA, CDR2 YSLEER, per germline. CDR3 DNA: TGCGCCAGCAGCCAAGCGGGGGTCAGCACAGATACGCAGTATTTT. Amino acids: CASSQAGVSTDTQYF.

This clone was seen just once. J is TRBJ1-1 and V is TRBV5-4; 7 nucleotides agree with TRBD1. The trim removed 0 bases at V and 1 base at J, leaving 3 bases unmatched. Germline CDR1 SGHNT, CDR2 YYREEE (reference sequence). The CDR3 length is 15 residues. Here the CDR3 reads CASSLVHRGNTEAFF. Written as DNA, the CDR3 is TGTGCCAGCAGCTTGGTTCACAGGGGGAACACTGAAGCTTTCTTT.

CDR3 nucleotides: TGTGCCAGCAGCTTAGGGACAGGTGATCAGCCCCAGCATTTT. This sequence encodes CASSLGTGDQPQHF. The chain uses TRBV7-9 and TRBJ1-5; 7 positions match TRBD1. Germline CDR1 is SEHNR and CDR2 is FQNEAQ (reference sequence). CDR3 size: 14 residues. Trimming took 1 base from V and 5 from J; bases not matched to a gene: 2. The full variable domain, in which reference TRBV7-9 and TRBJ1-5 provide the parts outside the CDR3, is DTGVSQNPRHKITKRGQNVTFRCDPISEHNRLYWYRQTLGQGPEFLTYFQNEAQLEKSRLLSDRFSAERPKGSFSTLEIQRTEQGDSAMYLCASSLGTGDQPQHFGDGTRLSIL.

V and J are TRBV7-2 and TRBJ2-7; D remains ambiguous. Germline lookup yields CDR1 SGHTA and CDR2 FQGNSA. The CDR3 length is 16 residues. Trimming took 0 bases from V and 0 from J, leaving 12 bases between them. Here the CDR3 reads CASSLAGTSSSYEQYF. CDR3 nucleotides: TGTGCCAGCAGCTTAGCGGGCACCTCAAGCTCCTACGAGCAGTACTTC.

V is TRBV9 and J is TRBJ2-7; 9 bases agree with TRBD1. J was trimmed by 1 base and V by 2 bases; bases with no gene match: 7. Germline-derived CDR1 and CDR2 are SGDLS and YYNGEE. The CDR3 loop spans 16 amino acids. The CDR3 reads CASSVRPDRGSYEQYF. The CDR3 DNA follows: TGTGCCAGCAGCGTTCGCCCGGACAGGGGATCCTACGAGCAGTACTTC.

V gene TRBV7-6 combines with J gene TRBJ2-7, with D perhaps TRBD2 (5 bases). The CDR3 is 14 residues long. Germline V gene data show CDR1 as SGHVS and CDR2 as FNYEAQ. Trimming took off 2 bases at V and 3 bases at J, with 11 bases between the two ends. CDR3 protein: CASSLYRGGYEQYF. CDR3 nucleotide sequence: TGTGCCAGCAGCTTATATCGGGGTGGCTACGAGCAGTACTTC.

This sequence joins TRBV4-1 and TRBJ2-1, with D possibly TRBD2 on 6 matching bases. From germline, CDR1 is MGHRA and CDR2 YSYEKL. CDR3 length equals 17 residues. V was clipped by 0 bases and J by 0 bases, with 12 bases between them. CDR3 nucleotide sequence: TGCGCCAGCAGCCAAGATCACACGGGAGCCTCCTACAATGAGCAGTTCTTC. It encodes CASSQDHTGASYNEQFF.

The J gene is TRBJ2-1, the V gene TRBV9; D is ambiguous. V was pared by 3 bases and J by 6 bases, with 10 bases between. This CDR3 region has 13 residues. Germline lookup yields CDR1 SGDLS and CDR2 YYNGEE. CDR3 bases: TGTGCCAGCAGCGCCGGTCCTTCCAATGAGCAGTTCTTC. Protein sequence: CASSAGPSNEQFF.

The gene calls are TRBV29-1 and TRBJ2-7, with 8 bases aligning to TRBD1. Unmatched junction bases numbered 5, after V lost 7 bases and J lost 3 bases. Germline CDR1 is SQVTM and CDR2 is ANQGSEA. This CDR3 spans 12 amino acids. The chain's CDR3 is CSARQGHYEQYF. CDR3 coding DNA: TGCAGCGCACGACAGGGGCACTACGAGCAGTACTTC.

The sample holds a few counts of this clone. The rearrangement uses TRBV2 and TRBJ1-1; D might be TRBD1 (6 bases). The length of the CDR3 is 15 residues. The ends were cut back, 8 bases at V and 4 bases at J, with 20 bases in the middle. The germline gives CDR1 SNHLY, CDR2 FYNNEI. The CDR3 protein is CASASGRGGGTEAFF. DNA of the CDR3: TGTGCCAGCGCCAGCGGGAGGGGAGGGGGCACTGAAGCTTTCTTT. The whole variable domain, remainder taken from reference TRBV2 and TRBJ1-1, is EPEVTQTPSHQVTQMGQEVILRCVPISNHLYFYWYRQILGQKVEFLVSFYNNEISEKSEIFDDQFSVERPDGSNFTLKIRSTKLEDSAMYFCASASGRGGGTEAFFGQGTRLTVV.

In this sample, this clone turned up a few times. The chain combines TRBV6-6 with TRBJ1-1; D is perhaps TRBD1 (5 bases). The CDR3 is 12 residues long. V lost 10 bases, J lost 0 bases, and 9 bases lay in between. CDR1 is MNHNY, CDR2 SVGAGI, per germline (reference sequence). In DNA form, the CDR3 reads TGTGCCACCGGGGGACTGAACACTGAAGCTTTCTTT. Translated, it gives CATGGLNTEAFF.

The chain recombines TRBV27 with TRBJ2-5; 7 nucleotides agree with TRBD2. The CDR3 has 16 residues. Trimming removed 2 bases from V and 4 bases from J; junction bases left unmatched: 10. Germline V CDR1 and CDR2: MNHEY, SMNVEV (reference sequence). The CDR3 is CASSLTGQGGRETQYF. The CDR3 bases are TGTGCCAGCAGTTTAACCGGCCAGGGAGGGCGAGAGACCCAGTACTTC.

This clone occurred a few times. This sequence joins TRBV30 and TRBJ1-3; D possibly corresponds to TRBD1 (5 bases). Per germline, CDR1 GTSNPN and CDR2 SVGIG (reference sequence). The CDR3 runs 13 residues. With 7 bases removed from V and 0 bases from J, the gap between germline ends came to 10 bases. DNA of the CDR3: TGTGCCTCGACAGCTACCTCTGGAAACACCATATATTTT. Its protein product is CASTATSGNTIYF.

This rearrangement joins TRBV19 to TRBJ2-7; 9 positions agree with TRBD1. V was clipped by 5 bases and J by 5 bases; unmatched bases: 7. Germline CDR1 and CDR2: LNHDA and SQIVND (reference sequence). This CDR3 comprises 14 residues. The CDR3 loop is CASSHQTGGNEQYF. CDR3 in DNA: TGTGCCAGTAGTCACCAGACAGGGGGGAACGAGCAGTACTTC.

Written as DNA, the CDR3 is TGTGCCTGGAGTGCCCAGGGGGCCCCAGGGTATGAGCAGTTCTTC. Translating it yields CAWSAQGAPGYEQFF. The rearrangement joins TRBV30 to TRBJ2-1; TRBD1 agrees at 8 bases. This CDR3 contains 15 residues. J was trimmed by 8 bases and V by 1 base; bases with no gene match: 10. Germline V gene lookup returns CDR1 GTSNPN and CDR2 SVGIG (reference sequence).

This clone was seen only a few times. V usage is TRBV7-8 and J usage is TRBJ2-3; 11 positions agree with TRBD2. The CDR3 extends over 17 amino acids. V dropped 4 bases and J dropped 2; count of bases not matched to a gene: 8. From germline, CDR1 is SGHVS and CDR2 FQNEAQ. This CDR3 is CASSSSGLAENTDTQYF. The CDR3 nucleotides read TGTGCCAGCAGCTCGTCGGGACTAGCGGAGAACACAGATACGCAGTATTTT.

V and J are TRBV28 and TRBJ1-1; 7 positions match TRBD1. V gave up 4 bases and J gave up 1 base; unmatched junction bases: 3. This CDR3 has 14 amino acids. Looked up from germline, CDR1 is MDHEN and CDR2 is SYDVKM. CDR3 sequence reads: CASSWGQKNTEAFF. The CDR3, as DNA: TGTGCCAGCAGTTGGGGACAGAAGAACACTGAAGCTTTCTTT.

This clone was detected a few times. The rearrangement links TRBV18 to TRBJ1-4; 7 bases agree with TRBD1. Germline loops: CDR1 KGHSH, CDR2 LQKENI. The CDR3 is 15 amino acids. V shed 0 bases, J shed 5 bases, and the junction held 3 bases outside the gene matches. Written as DNA, the CDR3 is TGTGCCAGCTCACCACCGGGACAGCGGAATGAAAAACTGTTTTTT. It encodes CASSPPGQRNEKLFF.

V usage is TRBV9 and J usage is TRBJ2-1, with 7 bases aligning to TRBD2. The CDR3 runs to 14 residues. CDR1 SGDLS and CDR2 YYNGEE come from the germline V gene. V lost 2 bases, J lost 8 bases, and 7 bases stayed unmatched. The CDR3 here is CASSVGGFSHEQFF. The CDR3 DNA follows: TGTGCCAGCAGCGTGGGGGGGTTCTCCCATGAGCAGTTCTTC.

This clone was seen more than once but under ten times. The chain couples TRBV6-5 to TRBJ2-3; 13 positions agree with TRBD2. This CDR3 is 15 amino acids long. V lost 5 bases, J lost 3 bases, and 2 bases stayed unmatched. Germline V gene data show CDR1 as MNHEY and CDR2 as SVGAGI. The CDR3 region is CASSGLAGDTDTQYF. CDR3 in DNA: TGTGCCAGCAGTGGACTAGCGGGGGATACAGATACGCAGTATTTT.

CDR3: CASSEYGSGPQHF. CDR3 sequence (DNA): TGTGCCAGCAGTGAATATGGGAGTGGGCCCCAGCATTTT. The V gene is TRBV25-1, the J gene TRBJ1-5; no firm D call. The germline V gene has CDR1 MGHDK and CDR2 SYGVNS. This CDR3 has 13 residues. The germline V and J ends were trimmed by 0 bases and 9 bases, with 9 bases remaining between them.

The chain employs TRBV6-4 and TRBJ2-3; 10 positions agree with TRBD2. Germline-derived CDR1 and CDR2 are MRHNA and SNTAGT. The CDR3 loop spans 17 amino acids. J gave up 0 bases and V 4 bases, and 7 bases lay outside the gene matches. The CDR3 reads CASSVNGLAVSTDTQYF. The CDR3 nucleotides are TGTGCCAGCAGTGTCAACGGACTAGCGGTTAGCACAGATACGCAGTATTTT.

This sequence joins TRBV5-1 and TRBJ1-5, with D tentatively TRBD1 (6 bases). The CDR3 spans 16 residues. CDR1 SGHRS and CDR2 YFSETQ come from the germline V gene. The V and J ends lost 4 bases and 0 bases respectively, with 14 bases between them. CDR3 nucleotide sequence: TGCGCCAGCAGCCTGGACAGCGGGGGTAGCAATCAGCCCCAGCATTTT. Amino acid sequence: CASSLDSGGSNQPQHF.

The chain couples TRBV7-6 to TRBJ1-1, with 10 positions matching TRBD1. The trim removed 5 bases at V and 0 bases at J, leaving 9 bases unmatched. CDR3 length equals 17 residues. CDR1 is SGHVS, CDR2 FNYEAQ, per germline. This CDR3 is CASSLSRTGGLNTEAFF. In DNA form, the CDR3 reads TGTGCCAGCAGCCTCAGTCGGACAGGGGGGTTGAACACTGAAGCTTTCTTT.

The V call is TRBV9, the J call TRBJ2-7; tentative D call: TRBD1 (8 bases). The CDR3 covers 17 residues. CDR1 SGDLS and CDR2 YYNGEE come from the germline V gene. Trimming left V 4 bases short and J 3 bases short, with 23 bases between. The CDR3: CASSPRGTGLGSYEQYF. The DNA of the CDR3 is TGTGCCAGCAGCCCCAGAGGGACAGGACTAGGGAGCTACGAGCAGTACTTC.

V gene TRBV5-1 combines with J gene TRBJ1-1; tentatively, D is TRBD1 (6 bases). The germline gives CDR1 SGHRS, CDR2 YFSETQ. The CDR3 sequence is 16 residues long. V gave up 0 bases and J gave up 0 bases, with 12 bases separating them. The CDR3 sequence: CASSLEGHTMNTEAFF. The CDR3 bases are TGCGCCAGCAGCTTGGAGGGACACACCATGAACACTGAAGCTTTCTTT. The variable domain in full, with the rest retrieved from reference TRBV5-1 and TRBJ1-1, is KAGVTQTPRYLIKTRGQQVTLSCSPISGHRSVSWYQQTPGQGLQFLFEYFSETQRNKGNFPGRFSGRQFSNSRSEMNVSTLELGDSALYLCASSLEGHTMNTEAFFGQGTRLTVV.

The rearrangement uses TRBV15 and TRBJ2-7, with D perhaps matching TRBD1 (6 bases). Trimming pared 0 bases from V and 6 bases from J, leaving 15 bases between. Per the germline V gene, CDR1 is LNHNV and CDR2 is YYDKDF (reference sequence). The CDR3 has 15 residues. For the CDR3, the DNA is TGTGCCACCAGCAGAGATCTTGTGGGGGCGAGCGAGCAGTACTTC. Amino acid sequence: CATSRDLVGASEQYF.

This clone was picked up a small number of times. The J gene is TRBJ2-5, the V gene TRBV4-3; 9 bases agree with TRBD2. Germline V gene data show CDR1 as LGHNA and CDR2 as YSLEER. The CDR3 contains 15 residues. Trimming cost V 4 bases and J 3 bases; bases outside gene matches: 6. The CDR3 nucleotides read TGCGCCAGCAGCCTTCTTAGCGGGGGAAAAGAGACCCAGTACTTC. This sequence encodes CASSLLSGGKETQYF.